This TCR beta chain was observed in a study of T cells in narcolepsy. Some clones are missing from TCRdb's copy, which holds only in-frame ones; the method was immunoSEQ multiplex PCR. The table shows tens of thousands of clones, with less than 85% occurring only once. The receptor was isolated from a human donor in good health. The sample consisted of memory (CD45RA-) CD4+ T cells from blood.

CDR3 sequence (DNA): TGTGCCAGCAGTTTGAGCGGACAGGGGGCATACGAGCAGTACTTC. Its protein product is CASSLSGQGAYEQYF. The V call is TRBV28, the J call TRBJ2-7; 11 positions agree with TRBD1. Germline-derived CDR1 and CDR2 are MDHEN and SYDVKM. J was trimmed by 4 bases and V by 3 bases; bases with no gene match: 5. The CDR3 is made up of 15 amino acids.